Shown below are 24 T cell receptor beta chains from a single sample sequenced in a study of shared clonotypes between healthy human individuals. Clones were read by immunoSEQ multiplex PCR, and TCRdb kept only the in-frame ones, dropping some. The sample comprises about 2.3 million clones, around 90% of which are singletons, and 0.37% rests with the top ten. Sequencing input: naive CD4+ T cells from PBMCs. Subset noted: CD45RA+ positively selected. These receptors all stem from a man aged 18-30 years in good health. Some clones in this sample may be carry-over from other donors' samples.

V and J are TRBV11-1 and TRBJ2-1, with TRBD1 identical over 7 bases. V gave up 4 bases and J gave up 4 bases; unmatched junction bases: 7. CDR3 length: 15 residues. Germline CDR1 is SGHAT and CDR2 is FQDESV (reference sequence). The CDR3 coding sequence is TGTGCCAGCAGCTCCGACTCGGGACAGTACAATGAGCAGTTCTTC. Encoded protein: CASSSDSGQYNEQFF. The full variable domain, completed using reference TRBV11-1 and TRBJ2-1, is EAEVAQSPRYKITEKSQAVAFWCDPISGHATLYWYRQILGQGPELLVQFQDESVVDDSQLPKDRFSAERLKGVDSTLKIQPAELGDSAMYLCASSSDSGQYNEQFFGPGTRLTVL.

V and J are TRBV19 and TRBJ2-2, with D possibly matching TRBD1 (6 bases). From germline, CDR1 is LNHDA and CDR2 SQIVND (reference sequence). V lost 4 bases and J lost 5, with 17 bases in between. This CDR3 is built from 16 residues. The CDR3 is CASSNTGTLRTGELFF. CDR3 nucleotides: TGTGCCAGTAGTAACACCGGGACACTAAGAACCGGGGAGCTGTTTTTT.

A single count supports this clone. The chain's CDR3 is CASSLVPSGRFSYEQYF. CDR3 sequence (DNA): TGTGCCAGCAGCTTGGTACCTAGCGGGAGGTTTAGCTACGAGCAGTACTTC. The rearrangement joins TRBV5-8 to TRBJ2-7, with TRBD2 matching over 11 bases. V lost 0 bases to trimming and J lost 3 bases; unmatched junction nucleotides: 8. The length of the CDR3 is 17 residues. Germline CDR1 is SGHTS and CDR2 is YDEGEE.

This chain uses TRBV4-1 with TRBJ2-1; D is perhaps TRBD2 (6 bases). The CDR3 is made up of 12 amino acids. Germline values: CDR1 MGHRA, CDR2 YSYEKL. V lost 5 bases and J 7 bases, leaving 9 bases between the germline ends. The CDR3: CASSNRGNEQFF. The DNA for the CDR3 is TGCGCCAGCAGCAACCGGGGGAATGAGCAGTTCTTC.

This clone showed up just once. The V call is TRBV5-1, the J call TRBJ2-1, with 9 positions matching TRBD2. Unmatched junction bases numbered 7, after V lost 2 bases and J lost 7 bases. CDR3 length: 15 amino acids. Per the germline V gene, CDR1 is SGHRS and CDR2 is YFSETQ. The CDR3 nucleotides are TGCGCCAGCAGCTTTGGGAATAGCGGGAGTAATGAGCAGTTCTTC. Amino acid sequence: CASSFGNSGSNEQFF.

This chain links TRBV10-3 with TRBJ2-7, with 8 nucleotides matching TRBD2. Trimming at V came to 3 bases and at J to 6 bases, leaving 7 bases not matched to a gene. The CDR3 length is 14 residues. The V gene's germline CDR1 is ENHRY and CDR2 SYGVKD. CDR3 DNA: TGTGCCATCAGTGACGCGCGGGAGGTCGGCGAGCAGTACTTC. The encoded protein is CAISDAREVGEQYF.

The chain carries TRBV7-9 and TRBJ1-5; tentatively, D is TRBD1 (6 bases). In germline, CDR1 is SEHNR, CDR2 FQNEAQ (reference sequence). Trimming pared 6 bases from V and 1 base from J, leaving 13 bases between. This CDR3 region has 15 residues. The CDR3 coding sequence is TGTGCCAGCAGTTCCGACAGGAACAGCAATCAGCCCCAGCATTTT. Protein sequence: CASSSDRNSNQPQHF.

J is TRBJ1-4 and V is TRBV2; D might be TRBD1 (5 bases). The V end was cut by 1 base, the J end by 8 bases, with 14 bases between. Per the germline V gene, CDR1 is SNHLY and CDR2 is FYNNEI. The CDR3 sequence is 15 residues long. This CDR3 is CASSEGTTKEEKLFF. The CDR3 region has the DNA TGTGCCAGCAGTGAAGGGACAACCAAAGAGGAAAAACTGTTTTTT.

The J gene is TRBJ2-3, the V gene TRBV5-1; 7 bases are a match to TRBD1. The germline V gene encodes CDR1 SGHRS and CDR2 YFSETQ. The CDR3 sequence is 14 residues long. Trimming removed 5 bases from V and 0 bases from J; junction bases left unmatched: 3. CDR3 DNA sequence: TGCGCCAGCAGTACGACAGGGAGCACAGATACGCAGTATTTT. Translating it yields CASSTTGSTDTQYF.

This clone was observed once. The CDR3 DNA reads TGCAGTGCTAGGGACGACAGCGGCCAGCATTTT. Its protein product is CSARDDSGQHF. J is TRBJ1-5 and V is TRBV20-1, with D perhaps matching TRBD1 (5 bases). Trimming removed 3 bases at V and 12 bases at J, with 12 bases between. The CDR3 spans 11 residues. From germline, CDR1 is DFQATT and CDR2 SNEGSKA (reference sequence).

The genes are TRBV11-2 and TRBJ2-7, with 12 bases that match TRBD2. This CDR3 comprises 16 residues. Per germline, CDR1 SGHAT and CDR2 FQNNGV. The V segment lost 4 bases and the J segment 4 bases; nucleotides outside the gene matches: 8. CDR3 nucleotide sequence: TGTGCCAGCAGCTCCAGACTAGCGGGAGATGGGTACGAGCAGTACTTC. Protein: CASSSRLAGDGYEQYF.

This clone was counted a few times. The chain has TRBV2 and TRBJ1-1; maybe TRBD1 (5 bases). Looked up from germline, CDR1 is SNHLY and CDR2 is FYNNEI. Trimming removed 5 bases at V and 3 bases at J, with 13 bases between. This CDR3 comprises 14 residues. The CDR3 bases are TGTGCCAGCAGTCCACGGACATACGACACTGAAGCTTTCTTT. Amino acids: CASSPRTYDTEAFF.

The chain employs TRBV10-3 and TRBJ2-5; TRBD1 is a possible D gene (5 bases). V lost 5 bases and J lost 1, with 8 bases in between. CDR1 is ENHRY and CDR2 is SYGVKD in the germline V gene. The CDR3 runs to 13 residues. The DNA for the CDR3 is TGTGCCATCAGTTCGGACACCCAAGAGACCCAGTACTTC. It is translated as CAISSDTQETQYF.

The V and J genes are TRBV5-5 and TRBJ2-7, with 8 positions matching TRBD2. Per germline, CDR1 SGHKS and CDR2 YYEKEE (reference sequence). Trimming cost V 4 bases and J 5 bases; bases outside gene matches: 8. This CDR3 is 14 amino acids long. The CDR3 loop is CASSDKRGSNEQYF. The CDR3 DNA reads as TGTGCCAGCAGCGACAAGCGGGGGAGCAACGAGCAGTACTTC.

This chain joins TRBV9 and TRBJ1-1; D ambiguous. V lost 1 base, J lost 3 bases, and 13 bases lay in between. Germline V gene data show CDR1 as SGDLS and CDR2 as YYNGEE. CDR3 length: 15 amino acids. CDR3 nucleotide sequence: TGTGCCAGCAGCGTACGAGGGATGGAGGACACTGAAGCTTTCTTT. As protein: CASSVRGMEDTEAFF.

This clone has just one count. The sample holds other DNA sequences that translate to the same CDR3. The chain employs TRBV20-1 and TRBJ2-7; D is unclear. The CDR3 length is 10 residues. Germline V gene lookup returns CDR1 DFQATT and CDR2 SNEGSKA (reference sequence). V lost 5 bases and J lost 3, with 5 bases in between. The CDR3, as DNA: TGCAGTGCTTCGCGCTACGAGCAGTACTTC. Encoded protein: CSASRYEQYF.

The chain joins TRBV19 to TRBJ2-5, with D uncertain. CDR3 length equals 13 residues. The germline V and J ends were trimmed by 4 bases and 0 bases, with 6 bases remaining between them. From germline, CDR1 is LNHDA and CDR2 SQIVND (reference sequence). CDR3 nucleotides: TGTGCCAGTAGTAACAGCGACCAAGAGACCCAGTACTTC. Translated: CASSNSDQETQYF.

This clone was found once. The same CDR3 can be traced to other DNA sequences in this sample. V usage is TRBV5-1 and J usage is TRBJ2-5, with a tentative D call TRBD1 (5 bases). V lost 3 bases, J lost 0 bases, and 6 bases lay in between. The CDR3 covers 13 residues. The germline V gene has CDR1 SGHRS and CDR2 YFSETQ. In DNA, the CDR3 is TGCGCCAGCAGCTCAGGGTACCAAGAGACCCAGTACTTC. Residues: CASSSGYQETQYF.

The chain combines TRBV5-4 with TRBJ2-1; possible D gene TRBD2, 6 bases. CDR3 length: 15 amino acids. Germline CDR1 is SGHNT and CDR2 is YYREEE (reference sequence). Trimming removed 7 bases at V and 0 bases at J, with 14 bases between. CDR3 sequence (DNA): TGTGCCAGCCGAACGGGCGGGGTCTCCTACAATGAGCAGTTCTTC. As protein: CASRTGGVSYNEQFF. The full variable domain, its missing parts supplied by reference TRBV5-4 and TRBJ2-1, is ETGVTQSPTHLIKTRGQQVTLRCSSQSGHNTVSWYQQALGQGPQFIFQYYREEENGRGNFPPRFSGLQFPNYSSELNVNALELDDSALYLCASRTGGVSYNEQFFGPGTRLTVL.

This clone was observed a single time. The chain employs TRBV28 and TRBJ2-7; TRBD2 might be the D (5 bases). V was cut by 5 bases and J by 5 bases, with 19 bases left in between. The CDR3 is 15 residues long. From germline, CDR1 is MDHEN and CDR2 SYDVKM. DNA for the CDR3: TGTGCCAGCAGTCCCCGCCCGTATACTAGAAACGAGCAGTACTTC. Its translation is CASSPRPYTRNEQYF.

The chain is built from TRBV7-9 and TRBJ2-5; D gene uncertain. CDR3 length: 16 residues. Trimming removed 1 base at V and 11 bases at J, with 23 bases between. Germline CDR1 reads SEHNR; CDR2 reads FQNEAQ (reference sequence). The CDR3: CASSLGHPRGGFEQYF. CDR3 nucleotides: TGTGCCAGCAGCTTAGGCCACCCTAGAGGTGGGTTTGAGCAGTACTTC. Full variable domain (remainder filled in from reference TRBV7-9 and TRBJ2-5): DTGVSQNPRHKITKRGQNVTFRCDPISEHNRLYWYRQTLGQGPEFLTYFQNEAQLEKSRLLSDRFSAERPKGSFSTLEIQRTEQGDSAMYLCASSLGHPRGGFEQYFGPGTRLLVL.

Remarks on this clone: Other DNA sequences within the sample encode an identical CDR3. The chain recombines TRBV28 with TRBJ1-5, with D unresolved. Trimming pared 6 bases from V and 0 bases from J, leaving 6 bases between. The CDR3 is 13 amino acids. Germline assignment: CDR1 MDHEN and CDR2 SYDVKM. In nucleotides, the CDR3 is TGTGCCAGCAGCCGAGGTAGCAATCAGCCCCAGCATTTT. This translates into CASSRGSNQPQHF.

This clone came up once. V and J are TRBV7-6 and TRBJ2-2; 11 bases are a match to TRBD2. J gave up 4 bases and V 5 bases, and 6 bases lay outside the gene matches. The CDR3 covers 16 residues. From germline, CDR1 is SGHVS and CDR2 FNYEAQ. The CDR3 nucleotides read TGTGCCAGCAGCCCCACTAGCGGGAGTACCACCGGGGAGCTGTTTTTT. As protein: CASSPTSGSTTGELFF.

The table lists this clone with a count of one. The chain combines TRBV5-1 with TRBJ2-3; a weak D match, TRBD2 (6 bases). CDR3 size: 13 residues. Trimming left V 1 base short and J 9 bases short, with 12 bases between. Germline V CDR1 and CDR2: SGHRS, YFSETQ. The CDR3 reads CASSLWVAETQYF. CDR3 in DNA: TGCGCCAGCAGCTTGTGGGTAGCGGAGACGCAGTATTTT.